This T cell receptor (beta chain) was captured in a study of PD-1 blockade in classical Hodgkin lymphoma. Produced via immunoSEQ multiplex PCR; TCRdb's table is partial and in-frame only. The sample lists fewer than 8,000 clones; about 76% were seen once. Time point indicated: cycle 4 day 1 (C4D1), after about 6 weeks of nivolumab. Relapse after autologous stem cell transplantation occurred in every patient, and brentuximab vedotin exposure varied. CD8+ T cells were isolated from thawed PBMCs by magnetic negative selection. The sequenced sample was CD8+ T cells from blood, obtained before the fourth cycle of nivolumab. This clonotype originated in a human donor with classical Hodgkin lymphoma.

DNA for the CDR3: TGTGCCAGCAGTTACTCTTTGAGCCATGAAAAACTGTTTTTT. The encoded protein is CASSYSLSHEKLFF. The V call is TRBV6-5, the J call TRBJ1-4; D ambiguous. Germline values: CDR1 MNHEY, CDR2 SVGAGI. The CDR3 sequence is 14 residues long. The V end lost 0 bases, the J end lost 6 bases, and 8 bases lay between the germline ends.